The rows below give T cell receptor beta chains drawn from one sample of a study of circulating CD8 cells and anti-PD-1 response in melanoma. MiXCR was run by TCRdb on the reads, yielding one entry per CDR3 protein. The data show more than 200 distinct CDR3 sequences, around 3.7% seen once. The sample here was CD8+ T cells from PBMCs, taken at baseline or after one month of anti-PD-1 therapy (not recorded which). These receptors originate from a human donor with melanoma. The CDR3 runs from the conserved cysteine through the conserved F or W. A D gene is named only where the DNA matches it firmly. Clone sizes are shown as once, few, many, or a class for an expanded clone.

large,TRBV7-8,.,TRBJ2-6,TGTGCCAGCGGAATGGGCTCTGGGGCCAACGTCCTGACTTTC,CASGMGSGANVLTF
large,TRBV12-3/TRBV12-4,.,TRBJ1-5,TGTGCCAGCAGTTTTAGCAATCTTTGGGGGCCCCAGCATTTT,CASSFSNLWGPQHF
medium-sized,TRBV9,TRBD2,TRBJ2-7,TGTGCCAGCAGCGTAGGTCTAGCGGGTCCCCCTTCCTACGAGCAGTACTTC,CASSVGLAGPPSYEQYF
large,TRBV12-3/TRBV12-4,TRBD1,TRBJ2-1,TGTGCCAGCAGTCTAGGACAGGGGGCGTACAATGAGCAGTTCTTC,CASSLGQGAYNEQFF
large,TRBV30,.,TRBJ2-1,TGTGCCTGGAGAACAGGGTACAATGAGCAGTTCTTC,CAWRTGYNEQFF
large,TRBV24-1,TRBD2,TRBJ2-3,TGTGCCACCAGTGATCCCTCGACTAGCGGGCATACAGATACGCAGTATTTT,CATSDPSTSGHTDTQYF
large,TRBV20-1,.,TRBJ2-7,TGCAGTGCTACCGATACCTACGAGCAGTACTTC,CSATDTYEQYF
large,TRBV7-3,.,TRBJ1-6,TGTGCCAGCAGCTTAGGAGGGATGTATTCACCCCTCCACTTT,CASSLGGMYSPLHF
medium-sized,TRBV2,.,TRBJ2-7,TGTGCCACGCGGACTCGGACGGTGAGTTGGGAAGCCGAGCAGTACTTC,CATRTRTVSWEAEQYF
large,TRBV2,.,TRBJ2-1,TGTGCCAGCAGTGAACCCCGCAATGAGCAGTTCTTC,CASSEPRNEQFF
large,TRBV5-3,.,TRBJ1-1,TGTGCCGGAAGGCTTCTCAGGGGAGGGATGAACACTGAAGCTTTCTTT,CAGRLLRGGMNTEAFF
large,TRBV12-3/TRBV12-4,TRBD2,TRBJ2-1,TGTGCCAGCAGTTCCCTAGCGGGAGTCCCTCCTTACAATGAGCAGTTCTTC,CASSSLAGVPPYNEQFF
large,TRBV29-1,.,TRBJ2-2,TGCAGCGCCATATTTGGCGGGGAGCTGTTTTTT,CSAIFGGELFF
few,TRBV20-1,TRBD1,TRBJ1-1,TGCAGTGCAACGAAATACGGACAGGGGGGACACACTGAAGCCCTCTTT,CSATKYGQGGHTEALF
medium-sized,TRBV28,TRBD1,TRBJ2-7,TGTGCCAGCAGTCCAGGGACAGGGGGGACCTACGAGCAGTACTTC,CASSPGTGGTYEQYF
large,TRBV7-9,TRBD2,TRBJ2-1,TGTGCCAGCAGCTCCACCGGGACTAGCGTCGCCAATGAGCAGTTCTTC,CASSSTGTSVANEQFF
hyperexpanded,TRBV29-1,.,TRBJ2-7,TGCAGCGTTGAAGTCTTCAGGTCGCCGGTGGACGAGCAGTACTTC,CSVEVFRSPVDEQYF
large,TRBV7-6,.,TRBJ2-3,TGTGCCAGCAGCTTATCGGAGGGGACAATCACAGATACGCAGTATTTT,CASSLSEGTITDTQYF
large,TRBV4-1,TRBD1,TRBJ2-5,TGCGCCAGCAGCAGTCCCGGGACAGGGATCGGGGAGACCCAGTACTTC,CASSSPGTGIGETQYF
large,TRBV5-5,.,TRBJ2-3,TGTGCCAGCAGCTTGCCCACAGACACGCAGTATTTT,CASSLPTDTQYF
hyperexpanded,TRBV5-5,.,TRBJ2-1,TGTGCCAGCAGCGACATGTGGCTGAGTATCTACAATGAGCAGTTCTTC,CASSDMWLSIYNEQFF
large,TRBV24-1,TRBD1,TRBJ2-1,TGTGCCACCAGTAGCTCAGGGGGCAATGAGCAGTTCTTC,CATSSSGGNEQFF
large,TRBV4-1,TRBD1,TRBJ1-1,TGCGCCAGCAGCCCCTATACTTCGACAGGGCGGATTGAAGCTTTCTTT,CASSPYTSTGRIEAFF
large,TRBV19,TRBD2,TRBJ2-1,TGTGCCAGTAGGCCACTAGCGGGGGCCCACCCCCCTCCCCACAATGAGCAGTTCTTC,CASRPLAGAHPPPHNEQFF
large,TRBV20-1,TRBD2,TRBJ2-3,TGCAGTGCTAGAGATTGGGAGGGACTATCACCCACAGATACGCAGTATTTT,CSARDWEGLSPTDTQYF
medium-sized,TRBV6-5,.,TRBJ2-7,TGTGCCAGCCGCCGGGACAACTACTACGAGCAGTACTTC,CASRRDNYYEQYF
large,TRBV10-3,TRBD1,TRBJ1-1,TGTGCCATCAGTGCCGGGACAGCAAACACTGAAGCTTTCTTT,CAISAGTANTEAFF